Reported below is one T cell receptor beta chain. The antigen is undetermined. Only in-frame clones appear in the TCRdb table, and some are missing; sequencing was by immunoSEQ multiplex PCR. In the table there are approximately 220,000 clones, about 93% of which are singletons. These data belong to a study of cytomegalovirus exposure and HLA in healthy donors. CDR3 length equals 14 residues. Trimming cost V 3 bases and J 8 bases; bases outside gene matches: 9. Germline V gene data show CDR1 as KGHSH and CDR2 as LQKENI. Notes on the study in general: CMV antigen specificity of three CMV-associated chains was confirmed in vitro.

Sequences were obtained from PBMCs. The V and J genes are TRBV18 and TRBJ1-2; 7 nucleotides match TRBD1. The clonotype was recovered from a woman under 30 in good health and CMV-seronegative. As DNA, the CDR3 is TGTGCCAGCTCACCCGGGGACAGAAGCCGGGGCTACACCTTC. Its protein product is CASSPGDRSRGYTF.